This is a list of T cell receptor beta chains from one sample in a study of T cells in Graves' hyperthyroidism and ophthalmopathy. TCRdb reprocessed the multiplex PCR reads via MiXCR and lists one record per CDR3 protein. Of approximately 400,000 distinct CDR3 sequences listed, about a fifth are singletons. The sequencing sample was made of blood. The receptors derive from a woman in her late teens or twenties with Graves' hyperthyroidism. Each CDR3 is given without its conserved first and last residue. A D gene is named only where the DNA matches it firmly.

cdr3_aa j_call d_call v_call
SAGQGAGGYT TRBJ1-2 TRBD1 TRBV29-1
AGTGGDGTEAF TRBJ1-1 TRBD1 TRBV30
ASSATGGWEAQH TRBJ1-5 TRBD1 TRBV9
ASSLGQRNQPQH TRBJ1-5 . TRBV5-1
ASSPVNYGYT TRBJ1-2 . TRBV6-1
ASSSSGATGLYEQY TRBJ2-7 TRBD1 TRBV18
ASSRDRGHPEAF TRBJ1-1 TRBD1 TRBV7-8
ASSHFSGTGVDQPQH TRBJ1-5 TRBD1 TRBV3-1
AWSGPHRGGNTEAF TRBJ1-1 . TRBV30
ASTAGYGYT TRBJ1-2 . TRBV6-1
ASSVERPGAGGYT TRBJ1-2 . TRBV9
ASRGAQGKRTETQY TRBJ2-5 . TRBV6-1
ASSESGGVYGYT TRBJ1-2 . TRBV6-1
ASRGGGGETQY TRBJ2-5 . TRBV10-2
ASSEKWGGNQPQH TRBJ1-5 . TRBV6-1
SARGSGDEGQPQH TRBJ1-5 . TRBV20-1
ASSFRRGTEKETQY TRBJ2-5 TRBD1 TRBV5-1
ASSFDPQPYEQY TRBJ2-7 . TRBV28
ASRHRASRTEAF TRBJ1-1 . TRBV2
ASSLDSGGFQETQY TRBJ2-5 TRBD2 TRBV12-3/TRBV12-4
ASRGTRGETQY TRBJ2-5 TRBD2 TRBV2
SVGRDRGYETQY TRBJ2-5 TRBD1 TRBV29-1
ASSSPGIEAYEQY TRBJ2-7 . TRBV28
AWSVQEETQY TRBJ2-5 . TRBV30
ASSPDSAGGPTETQY TRBJ2-5 TRBD2 TRBV11-3
ASSPDGTGAEQY TRBJ2-7 TRBD1 TRBV7-9
ASSLEEYTEAF TRBJ1-1 . TRBV13
ASSVRDESSPLH TRBJ1-6 . TRBV28
SVAAGRNQPQH TRBJ1-5 . TRBV29-1